What follows describes a single TCR beta chain. The record originates from a study of monozygotic twins with inflammatory bowel disease. TCRdb re-called the 5' RACE reads; one entry per CDR3 protein, DNA not given. Its listing shows approximately 400,000 distinct CDR3 sequences. The CDR3 runs to 11 residues. CDR1 and CDR2 from the germline V gene are SGHRS and YFSETQ. Sequencing input: blood. The V gene is TRBV5-1, the J gene TRBJ2-1; checking the TCRdb D call of TRBD1 is not possible without DNA. The sequence came from a human donor with ulcerative colitis or Crohn's disease, or a healthy co-twin of an affected twin (not recorded which). CDR3: CASSSLYEQFF.